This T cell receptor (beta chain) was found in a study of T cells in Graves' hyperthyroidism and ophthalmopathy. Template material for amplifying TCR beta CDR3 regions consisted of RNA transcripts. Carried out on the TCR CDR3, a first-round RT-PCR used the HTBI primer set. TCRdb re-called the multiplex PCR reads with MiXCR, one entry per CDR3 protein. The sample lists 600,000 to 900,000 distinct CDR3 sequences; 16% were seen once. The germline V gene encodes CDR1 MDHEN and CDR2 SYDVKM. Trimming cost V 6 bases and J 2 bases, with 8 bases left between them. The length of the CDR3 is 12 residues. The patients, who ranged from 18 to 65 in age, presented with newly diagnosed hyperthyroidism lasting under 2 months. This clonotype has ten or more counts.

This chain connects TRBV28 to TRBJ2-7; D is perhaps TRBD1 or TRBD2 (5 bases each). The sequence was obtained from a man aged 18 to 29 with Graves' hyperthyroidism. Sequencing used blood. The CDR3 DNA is TGTGCCAGCAGGTGGGGGACCTACGAGCAGTACTTC. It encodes CASRWGTYEQYF.